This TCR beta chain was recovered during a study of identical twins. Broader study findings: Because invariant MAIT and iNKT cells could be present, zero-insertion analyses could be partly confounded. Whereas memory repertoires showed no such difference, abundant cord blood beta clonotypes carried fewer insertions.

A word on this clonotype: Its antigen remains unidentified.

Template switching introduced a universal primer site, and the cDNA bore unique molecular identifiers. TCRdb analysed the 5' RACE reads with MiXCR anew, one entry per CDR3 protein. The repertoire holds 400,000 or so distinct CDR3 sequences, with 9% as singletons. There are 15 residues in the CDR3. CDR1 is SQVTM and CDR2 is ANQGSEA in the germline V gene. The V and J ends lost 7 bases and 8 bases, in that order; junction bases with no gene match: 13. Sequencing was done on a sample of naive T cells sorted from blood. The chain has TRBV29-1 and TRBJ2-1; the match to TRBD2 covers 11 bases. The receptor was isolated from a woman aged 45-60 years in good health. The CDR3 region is CSAGNSGRALYEQFF. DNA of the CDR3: TGCAGCGCGGGAAATAGCGGGAGGGCCCTTTATGAGCAGTTCTTC.